The source of this T cell receptor beta chain is a study of OX40 agonist ivuxolimab in advanced cancers. Study-level findings and limits: Among the lowest peripheral clonal expansion occurred in 0.1-3.0 mg/kg partial responders.

Trimming removed 0 bases from V and 4 bases from J, with 6 bases in between. CDR1 is ENHRY and CDR2 is SYGVKD in the germline V gene. The CDR3 spans 13 residues. Profiled with immunoSEQ multiplex PCR; TCRdb holds only in-frame clones, not every one. The sample includes approximately 70,000 clones, 65% to 90% of them seen just once. Concerning this clone itself: Its antigen remains unidentified.

The sample here was CD4+ or CD8+ T cells sorted from blood, taken in a trial of the OX40 agonist ivuxolimab. The clonotype comes from an adult with an advanced solid tumor such as melanoma, head and neck, liver or kidney cancer. The chain uses TRBV10-3 and TRBJ1-2, with D hard to call. CDR3 sequence: CAISESTGYGYTF. The CDR3 DNA is TGTGCCATCAGTGAGTCAACCGGCTATGGCTACACCTTC.